Below, 27 T cell receptor beta chains from the same sample are listed, as sequenced in a study of vaccination and CD4 T cells after COVID-19. An Oncomine TCR Beta short-read assay was used to sequence the DNA from cultured CD4+ T cells. TCRdb reprocessed the PCR reads with MiXCR, giving one entry per CDR3 protein. The sample records about 14,000 distinct CDR3 sequences, about four fifths being singletons. These receptors' antigens are unknown. Indicated treatment: approximately 10-day PBMC culture with coronavirus spike peptide pools or control peptides (ViraFEST assay). This specimen was CD4+ T cells from blood, cultured in vitro, taken after SARS-CoV-2 vaccination. The source of these receptors is a human donor who received a COVID-19 vaccine.

This chain uses TRBV12-5 with TRBJ1-1, with D possibly matching TRBD1 (5 bases). V lost 0 bases to trimming and J lost 1 base, with 12 bases between them. The CDR3 runs 16 residues. Looked up from germline, CDR1 is LGHNT and CDR2 is FRNRAP. CDR3 in DNA: TGTGCTAGTGGTTTGGTACTTGGCAGGGAGAACACTGAAGCTTTCTTT. It encodes CASGLVLGRENTEAFF.

V and J are TRBV19 and TRBJ2-5; no clear D gene. Germline CDR1 is LNHDA and CDR2 is SQIVND (reference sequence). Trimming removed 2 bases from V and 2 bases from J, with 6 bases in between. The CDR3 has 13 residues. In nucleotides, the CDR3 is TGTGCCAGTAGTATACACCGACAAGAGACCCAGTACTTC. This translates into CASSIHRQETQYF.

This chain joins TRBV20-1 and TRBJ1-5; TRBD1 is a possible D gene (6 bases). Per the germline V gene, CDR1 is DFQATT and CDR2 is SNEGSKA (reference sequence). The germline V and J ends were trimmed by 5 bases and 2 bases, with 16 bases remaining between them. The CDR3 length is 15 residues. DNA for the CDR3: TGCAGTGCTGAGGAAGGGGGTGTGGGCAATCAGCCCCAGCATTTT. Translation gives CSAEEGGVGNQPQHF.

The chain recombines TRBV5-4 with TRBJ1-5; unclear D gene. Trimming stripped 0 bases from V and 5 bases from J, with 9 bases between. The CDR3 has 14 amino acids. Germline CDR1 is SGHNT and CDR2 is YYREEE (reference sequence). The CDR3: CASSLGGADQPQHF. The CDR3 nucleotides read TGTGCCAGCAGCTTGGGGGGTGCCGATCAGCCCCAGCATTTT.

The genes are TRBV20-1 and TRBJ1-2; D might be TRBD1 (6 bases). Germline V lookup: CDR1 DFQATT, CDR2 SNEGSKA (reference sequence). Trimming shortened V by 6 bases and J by 4 bases, and 21 bases separated the two germline ends. The CDR3 runs to 15 residues. DNA of the CDR3: TGCAGTGCCCAGGCCGCCGGCAGGGGAGGCTATGGCTACACCTTC. It yields the protein CSAQAAGRGGYGYTF.

The chain has TRBV20-1 and TRBJ1-3; possible D gene TRBD1, 6 bases. CDR1 and CDR2 from the germline V gene are DFQATT and SNEGSKA (reference sequence). CDR3 length: 15 amino acids. Trimming stripped 6 bases from V and 0 bases from J, with 15 bases between. CDR3 sequence: CSAAQGPVSGNTIYF. The CDR3 nucleotides are TGCAGTGCAGCACAGGGACCAGTCTCTGGAAACACCATATATTTT.

CDR3: CASNDGTGPYEQYF. As DNA, the CDR3 is TGTGCCAGCAATGATGGGACAGGGCCATATGAGCAGTACTTC. The chain links TRBV2 to TRBJ2-7; TRBD1 matches at 9 bases. Germline lookup yields CDR1 SNHLY and CDR2 FYNNEI. Germline trimming cut 7 bases from V and 7 bases from J; bases unmatched to any gene: 11. The CDR3 totals 14 residues.

This chain uses TRBV6-1 with TRBJ1-1; TRBD1 matches at 12 bases. Germline loops: CDR1 MNHNS, CDR2 SASEGT. V lost 5 bases and J lost 11; bases outside the gene matches: 9. CDR3 length: 14 amino acids. This CDR3 is CASSRPGQGAGAFF. As DNA, the CDR3 is TGTGCCAGCAGTCGCCCGGGACAGGGGGCTGGCGCTTTCTTT.

The chain links TRBV6-2 or TRBV6-3 to TRBJ2-7; perhaps TRBD2 as D (5 bases). The CDR3 contains 12 residues. Between the trimmed V and J ends, which lost 6 bases and 7 bases, there was a span of 13 bases. The V gene's germline CDR1 is MNHEY and CDR2 SVGEGT. The DNA of the CDR3 is TGTGCCAGCAGCGGGGATTCGGGAGAGCAGTACTTC. It translates to CASSGDSGEQYF.

The gene calls are TRBV19 and TRBJ1-5, with D possibly matching TRBD1 (5 bases). This CDR3 has 15 amino acids. Germline assignment: CDR1 LNHDA and CDR2 SQIVND (reference sequence). The germline V and J ends were trimmed by 5 bases and 1 base, with 12 bases remaining between them. CDR3 protein: CASSAGTGSNQPQHF. CDR3 nucleotide sequence: TGTGCCAGTAGTGCCGGGACGGGGAGCAATCAGCCCCAGCATTTT.

CDR3 amino acids: CATSREGVRGMNGYTF. In DNA, the CDR3 is TGTGCCACCAGCAGAGAAGGGGTTCGAGGGATGAATGGCTACACCTTC. The chain recombines TRBV15 with TRBJ1-2; D is perhaps TRBD1 (5 bases). The CDR3 is 16 amino acids. CDR1 and CDR2 (germline): LNHNV, YYDKDF (reference sequence). The germline V and J ends were trimmed by 0 bases and 6 bases, with 17 bases remaining between them.

This chain connects TRBV10-2 to TRBJ1-1; TRBD1 matches at 7 bases. Losses at the gene ends were 2 bases for V and 11 bases for J; bases not matched to a gene: 11. The CDR3 consists of 14 residues. Germline lookup yields CDR1 WSHSY and CDR2 SAAADI. DNA of the CDR3: TGCGCCAGCAGTGAGCTTCGCCGGACAGGCGGGGCTTTCTTT. This sequence encodes CASSELRRTGGAFF.

This clonotype was observed a single time. The rearrangement links TRBV7-8 to TRBJ2-3; 8 bases fit TRBD2. V lost 5 bases, J lost 0 bases, and 13 bases stayed unmatched. CDR1 is SGHVS, CDR2 FQNEAQ, per germline. The CDR3 totals 18 residues. This chain's CDR3 is CASSPLVAGKISTDTQYF. In DNA form, the CDR3 reads TGTGCCAGCAGCCCTCTAGTAGCGGGGAAAATTAGCACAGATACGCAGTATTTT.

The chain combines TRBV12-3 or TRBV12-4 with TRBJ2-1; 10 bases map to TRBD2. The end of the DNA fits TRBJ2-5 better, so the J call may be wrong. This CDR3 has 16 residues. The CDR3 DNA follows: TGTGCCAGCACCACTATAGCGGGGGGCCCCTCCGATAACCAGTACTTC. Protein product: CASTTIAGGPSDNQYF.

This chain connects TRBV15 to TRBJ2-7; possibly TRBD2 for D (6 bases). The CDR3 is 14 amino acids. Germline CDR1 is LNHNV and CDR2 is YYDKDF (reference sequence). The V end lost 2 bases, the J end lost 5 bases, and 13 bases lay between the germline ends. The CDR3 DNA sequence: TGTGCCACCAGCAGACAGACTAGTCGGAACGAGCAGTACTTC. This encodes CATSRQTSRNEQYF.

The gene calls are TRBV7-9 and TRBJ1-1; weak D call: TRBD1 (5 bases). CDR3 length equals 14 residues. CDR1 SEHNR and CDR2 FQNEAQ come from the germline V gene (reference sequence). Between the trimmed V and J ends, which lost 5 bases and 3 bases, there was a span of 13 bases. As DNA, the CDR3 is TGTGCCAGCAGCCAAAAGGGGCACGACACTGAAGCTTTCTTT. It specifies CASSQKGHDTEAFF.

The chain couples TRBV10-3 to TRBJ2-1, with D tentatively TRBD2 (7 bases). V lost 4 bases and J lost 8, with 18 bases in between. CDR1 is ENHRY and CDR2 is SYGVKD in the germline V gene. CDR3 length: 15 residues. CDR3 bases: TGTGCCATCAGTGGAGGAGGGGGGGTTGATGATGAGCAGTTCTTC. Its translation: CAISGGGGVDDEQFF.

The V gene is TRBV6-5, the J gene TRBJ1-2; a weak D match, TRBD1 (6 bases). In germline, CDR1 is MNHEY, CDR2 SVGAGI. V was trimmed by 4 bases and J by 6 bases, leaving 12 bases between them. The length of the CDR3 is 13 residues. The CDR3 coding sequence is TGTGCCAGCAGTTGGAACAGGGCAGATGGCTACACCTTC. As protein: CASSWNRADGYTF.

The CDR3 spells CSAIPGVKGEKLFF. The CDR3 nucleotides are TGCAGTGCTATTCCGGGCGTAAAGGGAGAAAAACTGTTTTTT. The V gene is TRBV20-1, the J gene TRBJ1-4; D gene unclear. This CDR3 is built from 14 residues. V lost 4 bases and J 8 bases, leaving 17 bases between the germline ends. In germline, CDR1 is DFQATT, CDR2 SNEGSKA (reference sequence).

By proportion, this clonotype is medium-sized. CDR3 protein: CASSLAGSGGPDTQYF. Written as DNA, the CDR3 is TGTGCCAGCAGCTTAGCGGGTAGCGGGGGGCCAGATACGCAGTATTTT. The chain uses TRBV7-8 and TRBJ2-3, with TRBD2 matching 10 bases. V lost 0 bases to trimming and J lost 4 bases; unmatched junction nucleotides: 4. The CDR3 spans 16 residues. From germline, CDR1 is SGHVS and CDR2 FQNEAQ.

There are a few counts of this clonotype. The chain carries TRBV24-1 and TRBJ1-2; 8 nucleotides match TRBD1. Germline lookup yields CDR1 KGHDR and CDR2 SFDVKD. V shed 3 bases and J 6 bases; nucleotides not matched to a gene: 11. The CDR3 is 16 amino acids. The CDR3 sequence: CATSDPLTGDRNGYTF. The CDR3 DNA reads as TGTGCCACCAGTGATCCCCTGACAGGGGATAGGAATGGCTACACCTTC.

This clonotype was detected a few times. This sequence joins TRBV20-1 and TRBJ2-7; TRBD2 aligns across 9 bases. V lost 0 bases and J lost 2; bases outside the gene matches: 14. This CDR3 comprises 18 residues. CDR1 is DFQATT and CDR2 is SNEGSKA in the germline V gene (reference sequence). CDR3 protein: CSARDGSRAGGSAYEQYF. The CDR3 DNA follows: TGCAGTGCTAGAGATGGGTCCAGAGCGGGGGGCTCCGCCTACGAGCAGTACTTC.

The rearrangement links TRBV7-9 to TRBJ1-3; possible D gene TRBD1, 5 bases. The V gene's germline CDR1 is SEHNR and CDR2 FQNEAQ (reference sequence). This CDR3 has 15 amino acids. V lost 5 bases and J lost 2, with 13 bases in between. The CDR3 is CASSRLGGAGNTIYF. The CDR3 coding sequence is TGTGCCAGCAGCCGACTGGGGGGGGCTGGAAACACCATATATTTT.

The chain joins TRBV24-1 to TRBJ2-7; 10 bases are shared with TRBD1. Germline V gene sequence: CDR1 KGHDR, CDR2 SFDVKD. There are 14 residues in the CDR3. Trimming removed 4 bases from V and 5 bases from J; junction bases left unmatched: 4. In DNA, the CDR3 is TGTGCCACCAGTGACTCGGGACAGGGGAACGAGCAGTACTTC. Translating it yields CATSDSGQGNEQYF.

This clonotype was seen a handful of times. The rearrangement uses TRBV15 and TRBJ2-5; 10 bases agree with TRBD1. Trimming removed 3 bases from V and 4 bases from J; junction bases left unmatched: 5. This CDR3 has 15 amino acids. CDR1 is LNHNV and CDR2 is YYDKDF in the germline V gene (reference sequence). Written as DNA, the CDR3 is TGTGCCACCAGCAGGGACGACAGGGGGCGAGAGACCCAGTACTTC. Translation: CATSRDDRGRETQYF.

The chain combines TRBV11-2 with TRBJ1-1; 9 positions agree with TRBD1. Looked up from germline, CDR1 is SGHAT and CDR2 is FQNNGV. The V and J ends lost 4 bases and 7 bases, in that order; junction bases with no gene match: 7. The CDR3 is 14 residues long. The DNA for the CDR3 is TGTGCCAGCAGCTCACAGGGGGCGTGGGGTGAAGCTTTCTTT. Translating gives CASSSQGAWGEAFF.

This CDR3 reads CASSIGLVSAETQYF. The DNA of the CDR3 is TGCGCCAGCAGCATAGGACTAGTCAGTGCGGAGACCCAGTACTTC. The V gene is TRBV5-1, the J gene TRBJ2-5, with 7 bases lining up with TRBD2. The CDR3 totals 15 residues. The germline V gene encodes CDR1 SGHRS and CDR2 YFSETQ. The V and J ends lost 4 bases and 5 bases, in that order; junction bases with no gene match: 11. The whole variable domain, remainder taken from reference TRBV5-1 and TRBJ2-5, is KAGVTQTPRYLIKTRGQQVTLSCSPISGHRSVSWYQQTPGQGLQFLFEYFSETQRNKGNFPGRFSGRQFSNSRSEMNVSTLELGDSALYLCASSIGLVSAETQYFGPGTRLLVL.